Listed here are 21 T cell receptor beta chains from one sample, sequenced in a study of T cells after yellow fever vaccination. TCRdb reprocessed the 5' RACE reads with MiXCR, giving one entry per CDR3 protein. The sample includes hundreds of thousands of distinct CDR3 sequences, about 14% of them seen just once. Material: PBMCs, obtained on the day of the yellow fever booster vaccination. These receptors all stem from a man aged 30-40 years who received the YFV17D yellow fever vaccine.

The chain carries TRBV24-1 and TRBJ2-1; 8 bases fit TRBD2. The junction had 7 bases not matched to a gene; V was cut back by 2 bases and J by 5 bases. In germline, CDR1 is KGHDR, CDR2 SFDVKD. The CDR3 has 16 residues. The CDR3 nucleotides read TGTGCCACCAGTGATTCATTAGCGGGACGACACAATGAGCAGTTCTTC. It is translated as CATSDSLAGRHNEQFF.

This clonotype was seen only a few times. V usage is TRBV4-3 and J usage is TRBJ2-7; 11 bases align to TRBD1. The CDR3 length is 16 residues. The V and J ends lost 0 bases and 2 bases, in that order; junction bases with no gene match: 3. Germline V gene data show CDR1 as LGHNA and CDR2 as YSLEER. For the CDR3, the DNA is TGCGCCAGCAGCCAAGACAGGACAGGGGGCGCCTACGAGCAGTACTTC. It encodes CASSQDRTGGAYEQYF.

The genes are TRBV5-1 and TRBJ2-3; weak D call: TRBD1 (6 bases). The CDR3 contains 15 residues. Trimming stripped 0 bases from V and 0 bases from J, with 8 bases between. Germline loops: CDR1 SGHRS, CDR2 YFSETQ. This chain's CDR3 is CASSLVQGSTDTQYF. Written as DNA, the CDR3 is TGCGCCAGCAGCTTGGTACAGGGAAGCACAGATACGCAGTATTTT.

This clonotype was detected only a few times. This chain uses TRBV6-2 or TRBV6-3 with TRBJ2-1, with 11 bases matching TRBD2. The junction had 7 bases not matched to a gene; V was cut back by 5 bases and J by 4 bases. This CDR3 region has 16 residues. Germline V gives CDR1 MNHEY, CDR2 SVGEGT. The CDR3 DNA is TGTGCCAGCAGTCGACTAGCGGGAACCTCATACAATGAGCAGTTCTTC. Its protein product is CASSRLAGTSYNEQFF.

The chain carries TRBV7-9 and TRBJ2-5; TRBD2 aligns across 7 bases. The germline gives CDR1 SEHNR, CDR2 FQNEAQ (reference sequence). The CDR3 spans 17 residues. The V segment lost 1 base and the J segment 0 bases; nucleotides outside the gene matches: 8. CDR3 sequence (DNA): TGTGCCAGCAGCTTAGACCTAGCGGCCATGTACCAAGAGACCCAGTACTTC. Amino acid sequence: CASSLDLAAMYQETQYF.

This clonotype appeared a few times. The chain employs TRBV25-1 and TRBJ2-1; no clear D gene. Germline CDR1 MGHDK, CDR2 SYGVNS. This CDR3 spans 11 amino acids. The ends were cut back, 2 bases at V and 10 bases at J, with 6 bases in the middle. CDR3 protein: CASSEIGEQFF. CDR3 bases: TGTGCCAGCAGTGAAATAGGGGAGCAGTTCTTC.

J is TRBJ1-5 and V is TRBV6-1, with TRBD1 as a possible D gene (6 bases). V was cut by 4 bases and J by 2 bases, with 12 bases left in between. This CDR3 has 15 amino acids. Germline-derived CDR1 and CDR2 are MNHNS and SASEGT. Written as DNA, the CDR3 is TGTGCCAGCAGTGTTGGGCCAGGGGGCAATCAGCCCCAGCATTTT. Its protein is CASSVGPGGNQPQHF.

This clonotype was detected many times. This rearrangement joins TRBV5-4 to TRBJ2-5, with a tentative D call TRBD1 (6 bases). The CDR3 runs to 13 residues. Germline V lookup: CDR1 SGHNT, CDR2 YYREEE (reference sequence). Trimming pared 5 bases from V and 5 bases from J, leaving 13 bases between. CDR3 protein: CASSGTPQETQYF. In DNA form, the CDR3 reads TGTGCCAGCAGTGGGACACCTCAGGAGACCCAGTACTTC.

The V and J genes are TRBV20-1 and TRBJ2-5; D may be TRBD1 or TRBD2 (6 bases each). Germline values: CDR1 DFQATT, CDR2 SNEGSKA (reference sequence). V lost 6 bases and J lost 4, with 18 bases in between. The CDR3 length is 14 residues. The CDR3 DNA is TGCAGTGCCGGGGGCAAAACCCCGGGAGAGACCCAGTACTTC. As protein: CSAGGKTPGETQYF.

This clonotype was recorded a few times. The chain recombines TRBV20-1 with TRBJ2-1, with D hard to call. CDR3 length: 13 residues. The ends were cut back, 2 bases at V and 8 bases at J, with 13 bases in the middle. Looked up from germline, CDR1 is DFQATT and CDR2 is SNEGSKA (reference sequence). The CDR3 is CSARNSPMDEQFF. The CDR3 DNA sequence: TGCAGTGCTAGAAACTCTCCGATGGATGAGCAGTTCTTC.

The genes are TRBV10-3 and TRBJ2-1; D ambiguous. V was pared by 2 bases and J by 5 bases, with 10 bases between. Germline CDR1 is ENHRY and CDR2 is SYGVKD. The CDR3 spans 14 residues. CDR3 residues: CAISEASKDNEQFF. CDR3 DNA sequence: TGTGCCATCAGTGAGGCCTCCAAGGACAATGAGCAGTTCTTC.

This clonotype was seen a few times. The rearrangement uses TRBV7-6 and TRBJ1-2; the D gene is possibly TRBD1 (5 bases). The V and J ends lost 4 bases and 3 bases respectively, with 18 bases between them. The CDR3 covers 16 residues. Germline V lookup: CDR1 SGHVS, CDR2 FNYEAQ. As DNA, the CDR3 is TGTGCCAGCAGCTCGGGACGCCCAACAGATTACTATGGCTACACCTTC. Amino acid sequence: CASSSGRPTDYYGYTF.

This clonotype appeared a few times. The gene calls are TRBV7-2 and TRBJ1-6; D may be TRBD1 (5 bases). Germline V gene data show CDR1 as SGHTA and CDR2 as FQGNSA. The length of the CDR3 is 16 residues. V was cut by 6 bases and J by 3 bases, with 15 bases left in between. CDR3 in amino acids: CASSPQGTNYNSPLHF. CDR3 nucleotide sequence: TGTGCCAGCAGTCCGCAGGGAACTAACTATAATTCACCCCTCCACTTT.

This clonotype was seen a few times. This CDR3 is CASSSPGPHYEQYF. In nucleotides, the CDR3 is TGTGCCAGCAGCTCCCCCGGGCCTCATTACGAGCAGTACTTC. The chain uses TRBV7-2 and TRBJ2-7; no clear D gene. Trimming removed 4 bases from V and 4 bases from J, with 14 bases in between. There are 14 residues in the CDR3. In germline, CDR1 is SGHTA, CDR2 FQGNSA.

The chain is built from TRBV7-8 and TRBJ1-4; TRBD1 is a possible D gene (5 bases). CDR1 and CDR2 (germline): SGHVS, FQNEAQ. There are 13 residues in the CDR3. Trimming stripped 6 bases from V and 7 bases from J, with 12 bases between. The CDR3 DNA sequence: TGTGCCAGCAGGCGCAGGGCTACTGAAAAACTGTTTTTT. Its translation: CASRRRATEKLFF. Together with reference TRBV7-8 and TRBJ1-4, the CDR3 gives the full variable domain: GAGVSQSPRYKVAKRGQDVALRCDPISGHVSLFWYQQALGQGPEFLTYFQNEAQLDKSGLPSDRFFAERPEGSVSTLKIQRTQQEDSAVYLCASRRRATEKLFFGSGTQLSVL.

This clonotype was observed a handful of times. The CDR3 bases are TGTGCCAGCAGCTTTAGTACTTCGGAGACCCAGTACTTC. It encodes CASSFSTSETQYF. This chain connects TRBV7-2 to TRBJ2-5; D remains ambiguous. Germline CDR1 SGHTA, CDR2 FQGNSA. The CDR3 runs to 13 residues. V dropped 3 bases and J dropped 5 bases, with 10 bases sitting between them.

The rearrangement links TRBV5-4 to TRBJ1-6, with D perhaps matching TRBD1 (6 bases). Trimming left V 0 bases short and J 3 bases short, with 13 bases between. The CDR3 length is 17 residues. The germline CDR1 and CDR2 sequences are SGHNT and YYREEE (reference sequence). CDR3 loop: CASSLDPLDSYNSPLHF. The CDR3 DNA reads TGTGCCAGCAGCTTGGACCCCCTGGACAGCTATAATTCACCCCTCCACTTT.

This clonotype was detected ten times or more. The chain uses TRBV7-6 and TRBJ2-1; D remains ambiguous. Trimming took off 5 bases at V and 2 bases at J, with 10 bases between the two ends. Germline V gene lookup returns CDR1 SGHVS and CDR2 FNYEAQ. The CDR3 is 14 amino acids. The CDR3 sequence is CASSPTVTYNEQFF. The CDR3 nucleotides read TGTGCCAGCAGCCCTACAGTTACCTACAATGAGCAGTTCTTC.

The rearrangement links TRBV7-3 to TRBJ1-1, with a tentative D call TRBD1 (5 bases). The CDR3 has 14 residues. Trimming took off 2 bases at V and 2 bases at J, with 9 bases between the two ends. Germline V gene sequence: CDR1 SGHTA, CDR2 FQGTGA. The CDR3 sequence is CASSLSGENTEAFF. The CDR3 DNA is TGTGCCAGCAGCTTATCGGGGGAAAACACTGAAGCTTTCTTT.

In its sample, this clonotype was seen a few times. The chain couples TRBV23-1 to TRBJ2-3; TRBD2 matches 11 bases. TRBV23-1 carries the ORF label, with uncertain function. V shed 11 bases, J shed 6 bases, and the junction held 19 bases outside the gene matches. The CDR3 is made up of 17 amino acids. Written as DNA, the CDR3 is TGCGCCTTTGGACTAGCGGGCGACCCAAAGGCGGTGGATACGCAGTATTTT. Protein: CAFGLAGDPKAVDTQYF.

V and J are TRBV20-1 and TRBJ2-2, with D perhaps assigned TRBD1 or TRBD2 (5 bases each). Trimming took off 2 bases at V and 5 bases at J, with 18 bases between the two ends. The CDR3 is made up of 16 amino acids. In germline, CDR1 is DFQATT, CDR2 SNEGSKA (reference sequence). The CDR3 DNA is TGCAGTGCTAGACCCTCGGGGCGGATTAAAACCGGGGAGCTGTTTTTT. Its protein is CSARPSGRIKTGELFF.